This TCR beta chain came from a study of patients and donors after allogeneic stem cell transplantation. TCRdb fed the RT-PCR reads into MiXCR, producing one record per CDR3 protein. The data contain more than 850,000 distinct CDR3 sequences, more than 15% of them singletons. The CDR3 extends over 14 amino acids. Looked up from germline, CDR1 is ENHRY and CDR2 is SYGVKD. The ends were cut back, 3 bases at V and 4 bases at J, with 10 bases in the middle. The origin of this receptor is a human donor who was either an allogeneic HSCT recipient or a stem cell or donor lymphocyte infusion donor (not recorded which). It is not recorded whose cells these are; they may come from a transplant donor. V and J are TRBV10-3 and TRBJ1-5; D uncertain. The sample comprised blood, either unsorted or a sorted T cell fraction (not recorded which). The CDR3 region is CAISESRANQPQHF. The DNA for the CDR3 is TGTGCCATCAGTGAATCCCGGGCTAATCAGCCCCAGCATTTT.